One sample yielded the 8 T cell receptor beta chains listed below, sequenced in a study of T cells after yellow fever vaccination. From the 5' RACE reads, TCRdb called clonotypes with MiXCR, one entry per CDR3 protein. This sample carries 620,000 or so distinct CDR3 sequences, 17% of them seen once, and the ten largest clones take roughly 17%. Here the sequenced sample was PBMCs, taken 5 to 6 days after the first yellow fever vaccination. These receptors came from a man in his late teens or twenties who received the YFV17D yellow fever vaccine.

The chain has TRBV7-9 and TRBJ1-2, with D uncertain. The germline CDR1 and CDR2 sequences are SEHNR and FQNEAQ (reference sequence). The CDR3 has 14 residues. V dropped 3 bases and J dropped 0 bases, with 8 bases sitting between them. CDR3: CASSFGTSNYGYTF. CDR3 DNA sequence: TGTGCCAGCAGCTTCGGCACCTCTAACTATGGCTACACCTTC.

This clonotype turned up a few times. The V gene is TRBV7-2, the J gene TRBJ2-5; D may correspond to TRBD1 or TRBD2 (5 bases each). Trimming shortened V by 2 bases and J by 5 bases, and 15 bases separated the two germline ends. CDR1 is SGHTA and CDR2 is FQGNSA in the germline V gene. The CDR3 sequence is 15 residues long. Here the CDR3 reads CASSLWWGLVETQYF. The CDR3 DNA is TGTGCCAGCAGCTTATGGTGGGGGTTAGTGGAGACCCAGTACTTC.

This clonotype came up a few times. The chain has TRBV11-2 and TRBJ2-7; perhaps D is TRBD1 or TRBD2 (5 bases each). The CDR3 spans 15 residues. Between the trimmed V and J ends, which lost 4 bases and 8 bases, there was a span of 21 bases. Germline assignment: CDR1 SGHAT and CDR2 FQNNGV. CDR3 sequence: CASSSGFGGRSKQYF. CDR3 nucleotides: TGTGCCAGCAGCTCGGGGTTTGGGGGACGTAGCAAGCAGTACTTC.

The genes are TRBV5-1 and TRBJ2-3; TRBD1 aligns across 9 bases. J gave up 4 bases and V 0 bases, and 3 bases lay outside the gene matches. Germline CDR1 SGHRS, CDR2 YFSETQ. CDR3 length: 15 amino acids. CDR3 nucleotide sequence: TGCGCCAGCAGCTTGGCACAGGGGGCGGCAGATACGCAGTATTTT. Translation gives CASSLAQGAADTQYF.

This clonotype showed up just a few times. This chain connects TRBV7-9 to TRBJ2-3; 8 nucleotides match TRBD2. Looked up from germline, CDR1 is SEHNR and CDR2 is FQNEAQ (reference sequence). CDR3 length: 12 residues. CDR3 sequence (DNA): TGTATTACTAGCGGATACACAGATACGCAGTATTTT. Encoded protein: CITSGYTDTQYF. The entire variable domain, with the rest obtained from reference TRBV7-9 and TRBJ2-3, is as follows: DTGVSQNPRHKITKRGQNVTFRCDPISEHNRLYWYRQTLGQGPEFLTYFQNEAQLEKSRLLSDRFSAERPKGSFSTLEIQRTEQGDSAMYLCITSGYTDTQYFGPGTRLTVL.

The chain recombines TRBV6-5 with TRBJ2-2; 7 nucleotides align to TRBD1. The CDR3 loop spans 18 amino acids. J lost 6 bases, V lost 3 bases, and 16 bases had no gene match. Germline V CDR1 and CDR2: MNHEY, SVGAGI. Here the CDR3 reads CASSYSQGPDTLSGELFF. CDR3 DNA: TGTGCCAGCAGTTATTCACAGGGGCCGGACACTCTATCCGGGGAGCTGTTTTTT.

The chain employs TRBV7-2 and TRBJ2-2; D may be TRBD1 (6 bases). The ends were cut back, 5 bases at V and 6 bases at J, with 13 bases in the middle. The CDR3 is made up of 14 amino acids. Germline CDR1 is SGHTA and CDR2 is FQGNSA. In nucleotides, the CDR3 is TGTGCCAGCAGCCCACAACAGGGCCCCGGGGAGCTGTTTTTT. It is translated as CASSPQQGPGELFF.

This clonotype occurred a few times. As DNA, the CDR3 is TGTGCCAGCCGAGGGACGTCTAACTCTGGAAACACCATATATTTT. Translating it yields CASRGTSNSGNTIYF. The J gene is TRBJ1-3, the V gene TRBV12-3 or TRBV12-4; TRBD1 is a possible D gene (5 bases). The CDR3 covers 15 residues. The V end was cut by 8 bases, the J end by 0 bases, with 14 bases between.